This TCR beta chain derives from a study of blood T cell repertoires in COVID-19. Across the whole study: Specimens from acute and convalescent COVID-19 originated in the United States, Italy and Spain. In each case, the material was cDNA or gDNA derived from T cells, B-cell-depleted T cells, or PBMCs.

Original methodology: Amplifying reference gene primers gave estimates of nucleated cell counts. Sequencing used immunoSEQ multiplex PCR; TCRdb keeps in-frame clones, though not all of them. V and J calls and clone size are copied from that table; D and trimming were computed from the DNA. Here the sample spans hundreds of thousands of clones, around 90% being singletons. This clone was detected once. The germline gives CDR1 SGHTS, CDR2 YDEGEE. V lost 4 bases to trimming and J lost 0 bases, with 7 bases between them. The CDR3 covers 13 residues. This clonotype was sampled from a human donor in a cohort sampled during active COVID-19. Sample: peripheral blood. This chain links TRBV5-8 with TRBJ1-2, with D perhaps matching TRBD1 (5 bases). CDR3 DNA: TGTGCCAGCAGCCGGGGGACTAACTATGGCTACACCTTC. It encodes CASSRGTNYGYTF.